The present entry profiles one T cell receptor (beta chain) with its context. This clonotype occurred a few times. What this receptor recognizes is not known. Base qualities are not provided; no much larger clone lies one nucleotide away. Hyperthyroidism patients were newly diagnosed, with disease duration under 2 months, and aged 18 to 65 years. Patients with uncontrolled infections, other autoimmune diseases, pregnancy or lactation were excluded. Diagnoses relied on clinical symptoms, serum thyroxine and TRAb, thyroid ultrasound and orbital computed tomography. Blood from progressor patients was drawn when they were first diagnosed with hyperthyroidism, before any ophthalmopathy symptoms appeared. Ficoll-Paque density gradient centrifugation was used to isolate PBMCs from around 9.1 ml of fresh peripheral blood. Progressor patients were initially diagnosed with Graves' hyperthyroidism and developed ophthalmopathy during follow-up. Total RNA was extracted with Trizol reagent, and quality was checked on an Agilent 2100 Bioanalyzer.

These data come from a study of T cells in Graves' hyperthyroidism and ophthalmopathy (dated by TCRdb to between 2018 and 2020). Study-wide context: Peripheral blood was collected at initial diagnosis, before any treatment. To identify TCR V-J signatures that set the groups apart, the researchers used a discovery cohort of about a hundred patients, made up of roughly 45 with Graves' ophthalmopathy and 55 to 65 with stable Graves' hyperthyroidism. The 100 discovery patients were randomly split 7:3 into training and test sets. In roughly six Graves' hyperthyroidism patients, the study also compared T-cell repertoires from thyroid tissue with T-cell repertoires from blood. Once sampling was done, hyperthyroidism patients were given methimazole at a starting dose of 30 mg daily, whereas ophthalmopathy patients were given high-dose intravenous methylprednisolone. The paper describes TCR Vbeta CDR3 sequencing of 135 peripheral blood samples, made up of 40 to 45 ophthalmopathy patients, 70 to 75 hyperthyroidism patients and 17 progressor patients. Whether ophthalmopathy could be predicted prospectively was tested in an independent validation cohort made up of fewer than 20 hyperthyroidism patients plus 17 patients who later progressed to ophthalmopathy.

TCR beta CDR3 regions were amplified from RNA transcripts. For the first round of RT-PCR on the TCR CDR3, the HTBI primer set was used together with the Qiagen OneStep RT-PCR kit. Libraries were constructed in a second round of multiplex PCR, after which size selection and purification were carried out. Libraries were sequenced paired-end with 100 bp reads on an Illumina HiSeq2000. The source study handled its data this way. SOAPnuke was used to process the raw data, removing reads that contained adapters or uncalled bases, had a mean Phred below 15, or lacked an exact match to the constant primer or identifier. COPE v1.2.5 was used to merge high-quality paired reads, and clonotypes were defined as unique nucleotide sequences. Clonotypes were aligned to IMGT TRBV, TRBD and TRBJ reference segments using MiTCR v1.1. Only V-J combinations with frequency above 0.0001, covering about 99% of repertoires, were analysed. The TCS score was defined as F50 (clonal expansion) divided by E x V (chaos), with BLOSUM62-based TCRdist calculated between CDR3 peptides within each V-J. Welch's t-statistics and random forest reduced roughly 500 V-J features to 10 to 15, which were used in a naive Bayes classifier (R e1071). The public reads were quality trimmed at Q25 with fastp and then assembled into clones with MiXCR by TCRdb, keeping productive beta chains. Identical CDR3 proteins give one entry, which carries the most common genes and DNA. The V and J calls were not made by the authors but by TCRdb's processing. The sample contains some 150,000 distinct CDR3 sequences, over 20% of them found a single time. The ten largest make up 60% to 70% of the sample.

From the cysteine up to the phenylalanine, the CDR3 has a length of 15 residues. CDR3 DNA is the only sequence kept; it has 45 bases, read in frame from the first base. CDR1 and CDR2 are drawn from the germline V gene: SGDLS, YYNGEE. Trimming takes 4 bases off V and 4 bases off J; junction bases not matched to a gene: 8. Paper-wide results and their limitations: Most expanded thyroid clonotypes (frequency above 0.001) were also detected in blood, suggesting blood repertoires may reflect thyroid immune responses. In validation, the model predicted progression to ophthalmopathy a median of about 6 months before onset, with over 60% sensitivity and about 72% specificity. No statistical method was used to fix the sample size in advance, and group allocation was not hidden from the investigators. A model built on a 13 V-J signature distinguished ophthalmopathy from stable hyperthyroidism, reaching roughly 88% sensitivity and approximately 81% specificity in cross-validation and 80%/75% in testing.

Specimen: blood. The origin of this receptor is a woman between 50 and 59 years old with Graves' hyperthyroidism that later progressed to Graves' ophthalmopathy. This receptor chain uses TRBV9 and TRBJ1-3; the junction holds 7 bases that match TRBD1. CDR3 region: CASSPRQGSGNTIYF. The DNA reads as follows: TGTGCCAGCAGCCCGCGACAGGGTTCCGGAAACACCATATATTTT. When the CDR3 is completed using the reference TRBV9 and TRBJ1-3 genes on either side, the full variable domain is DSGVTQTPKHLITATGQRVTLRCSPRSGDLSVYWYQQSLDQGLQFLIQYYNGEERAKGNILERFSAQQFPDLHSELNLSSLELGDSALYFCASSPRQGSGNTIYFGEGSWLTVV.